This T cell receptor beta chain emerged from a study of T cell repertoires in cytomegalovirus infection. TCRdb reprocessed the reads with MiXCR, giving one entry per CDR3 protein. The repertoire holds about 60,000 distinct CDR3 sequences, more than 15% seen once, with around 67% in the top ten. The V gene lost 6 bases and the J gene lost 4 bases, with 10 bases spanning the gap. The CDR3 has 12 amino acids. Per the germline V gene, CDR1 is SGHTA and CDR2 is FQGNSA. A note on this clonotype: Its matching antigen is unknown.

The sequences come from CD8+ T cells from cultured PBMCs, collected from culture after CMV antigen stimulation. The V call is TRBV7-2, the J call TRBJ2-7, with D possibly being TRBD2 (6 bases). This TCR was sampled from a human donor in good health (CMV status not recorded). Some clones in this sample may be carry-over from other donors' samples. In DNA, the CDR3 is TGTGCCAGCAGGGACGCGGGGTACGAGCAGTACTTC. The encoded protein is CASRDAGYEQYF.